Listed below are T cell receptor beta chains from one sample, sequenced in a study of cytomegalovirus exposure and HLA in healthy donors. The protocol was immunoSEQ multiplex PCR, while the TCRdb copy is restricted to in-frame clones and leaves out a portion. The sample lists fewer than 250,000 clones, around 82% occurring once. Sequencing input: PBMCs. These receptors all stem from a man in his late teens or twenties in good health and CMV-seronegative. Each CDR3 is given with its conserved first and last residue. D genes are given only for firm matches. Not every row has a clone size; where given, it reads once, few, many or a size class.

j_gene | v_gene | d_gene | abundance | CDR3nt | CDR3aa
TRBJ1-1 | TRBV4-2 | . | . | TGTGCCAGCAGCACCCGACCCAGGTATAAGGACACTGAAGCTTTCTTT | CASSTRPRYKDTEAFF
TRBJ2-2 | TRBV9 | . | once | TGTGCCAGCAGCTCCGGATCGGGTACCCATGCCAACACCGGGGAGCTGTTTTTT | CASSSGSGTHANTGELFF
TRBJ2-3 | TRBV29-1 | TRBD2 | . | TGCAGCGTCGGGGGGGGGAGCACAGATACGCAGTATTTT | CSVGGGSTDTQYF
TRBJ2-1 | TRBV5-5 | . | once | TGTGCCAGCAGCTTTATTGGGAGTCCCAGCGAGCAGTTCTTC | CASSFIGSPSEQFF
TRBJ2-5 | TRBV2 | . | . | TGTGCCAGCAGTGAAGGGGGCAGCGAGACCCAGTACTTC | CASSEGGSETQYF
TRBJ1-1 | TRBV15 | . | . | TGTGCCACCAGCAGAGATCAAACTGAAGCTTTCTTT | CATSRDQTEAFF
TRBJ1-5 | TRBV28 | . | . | TGTGCCAGCAAGGGGAGCAATCAGCCCCAGCATTTT | CASKGSNQPQHF
TRBJ2-4 | TRBV13 | . | . | TGTGCCAGCAGCGAGGGACTCAGTAGGGACATTCAGTACTTC | CASSEGLSRDIQYF
TRBJ2-7 | TRBV2 | TRBD1 | . | TGTGCCAGCAGTGGACAGGGGGTCAACGAGCAGTACTTC | CASSGQGVNEQYF
TRBJ1-6 | TRBV9 | . | once | TGTGCCAGCAGCGTAGCCGGGAATAATTCACCCCTCCACTTT | CASSVAGNNSPLHF
TRBJ2-1 | TRBV27 | . | . | TGTGCCAGCAGAACAGGGCTAAGAGATGTAAGTGAGCAGTTCTTC | CASRTGLRDVSEQFF
TRBJ1-5 | TRBV7-2 | . | . | TGTGCCAGCAGCGTAGACAGCCGGCCCCAGCATTTT | CASSVDSRPQHF
TRBJ2-7 | TRBV27 | . | once | TGTGCCAGCAGTTTAAGCCGAGACTACGAGCAGTACTTC | CASSLSRDYEQYF
TRBJ2-4 | TRBV27 | TRBD1 | . | TGTGCCAGCAGTTTAGGGTCCGGGACAGGGACGGGTGACATTCAGTACTTC | CASSLGSGTGTGDIQYF
TRBJ1-2 | TRBV19 | . | . | TGTGCCAGTAGCCCAGGCGGGGGGGATCCCTATGGCTACACCTTC | CASSPGGGDPYGYTF
TRBJ1-5 | TRBV10-3 | . | . | TGTGCCATCAGTGAGTCGGTCAGGAGCAATCAGCCCCAGCATTTT | CAISESVRSNQPQHF
TRBJ2-3 | TRBV13 | . | . | TGTGCCAGCAGCTTCGGGGGTCGAACAGATACGCAGTATTTT | CASSFGGRTDTQYF
TRBJ1-3 | TRBV28 | TRBD1 | once | TGTGCCAGCAACCCAGGACAGGGAGGAAACACCATATATTTT | CASNPGQGGNTIYF
TRBJ2-7 | TRBV6-1 | . | once | TGTGCCAGCAGCCCCAATGTCCGCACCTACGAGCAGTACTTC | CASSPNVRTYEQYF
TRBJ1-5 | TRBV15 | TRBD1 | . | TGTGCCACCAGCAAAGACAGGGGCTATAGCAATCAGCCCCAGCATTTT | CATSKDRGYSNQPQHF
TRBJ2-1 | TRBV27 | TRBD2 | . | TGTGCCAGCAGGAAAAGCGGGAGCTCCTACAATGAGCAGTTCTTC | CASRKSGSSYNEQFF
TRBJ2-1 | TRBV7-9 | . | . | TGTGCCAGCAGCTTGGATAACAGTGGGAATGAGCAGTTCTTC | CASSLDNSGNEQFF